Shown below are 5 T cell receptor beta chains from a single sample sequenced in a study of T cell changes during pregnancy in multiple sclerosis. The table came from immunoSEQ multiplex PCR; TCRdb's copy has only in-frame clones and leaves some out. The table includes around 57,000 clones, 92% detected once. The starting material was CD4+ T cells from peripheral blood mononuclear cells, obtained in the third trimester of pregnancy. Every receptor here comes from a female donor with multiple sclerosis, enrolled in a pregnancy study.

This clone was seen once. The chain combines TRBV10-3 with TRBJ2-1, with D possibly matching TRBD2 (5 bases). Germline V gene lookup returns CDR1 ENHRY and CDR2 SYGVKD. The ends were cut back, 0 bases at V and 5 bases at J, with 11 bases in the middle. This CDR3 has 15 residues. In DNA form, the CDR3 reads TGTGCCATCAGTGAGTCGGGTGGGAGAAACAATGAGCAGTTCTTC. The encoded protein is CAISESGGRNNEQFF.

The DNA of the CDR3 is TGTGCCAGCAGCGTCAGGCCCGGACAGGGGGCCTATGGCTACACCTTC. Its translation: CASSVRPGQGAYGYTF. The V and J genes are TRBV2 and TRBJ1-2, with 11 bases aligning to TRBD1. V was pared by 6 bases and J by 4 bases, with 10 bases of the junction left unmatched. Germline V gene sequence: CDR1 SNHLY, CDR2 FYNNEI. This CDR3 has 16 amino acids.

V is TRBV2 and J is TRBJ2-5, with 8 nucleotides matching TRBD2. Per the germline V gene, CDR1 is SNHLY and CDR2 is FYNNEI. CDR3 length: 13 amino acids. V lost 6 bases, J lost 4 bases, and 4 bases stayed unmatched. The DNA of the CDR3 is TGTGCCAGCAGAGGGCTAGCGGGAGAGACCCAGTACTTC. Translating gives CASRGLAGETQYF. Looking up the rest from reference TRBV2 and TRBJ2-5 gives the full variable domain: EPEVTQTPSHQVTQMGQEVILRCVPISNHLYFYWYRQILGQKVEFLVSFYNNEISEKSEIFDDQFSVERPDGSNFTLKIRSTKLEDSAMYFCASRGLAGETQYFGPGTRLLVL.

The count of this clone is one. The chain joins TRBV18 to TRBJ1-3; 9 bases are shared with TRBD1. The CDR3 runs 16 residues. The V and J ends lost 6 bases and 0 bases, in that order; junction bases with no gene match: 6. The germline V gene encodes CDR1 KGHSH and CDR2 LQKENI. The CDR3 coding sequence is TGTGCCAGCTCGGCCGGACAGGGGTCCTCTGGAAACACCATATATTTT. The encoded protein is CASSAGQGSSGNTIYF.

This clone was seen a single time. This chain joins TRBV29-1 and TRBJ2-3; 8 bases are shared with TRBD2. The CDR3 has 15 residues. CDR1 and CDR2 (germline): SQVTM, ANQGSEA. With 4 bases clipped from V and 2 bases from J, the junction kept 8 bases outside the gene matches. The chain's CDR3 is CSVASLAGNTDTQYF. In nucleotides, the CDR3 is TGCAGCGTTGCTAGCCTAGCGGGCAACACAGATACGCAGTATTTT.